These T cell receptor beta chains were read from a single sample in a study of regulatory T cells in long-lasting Graves disease. TCRdb analysed the multiplex PCR reads with MiXCR anew, one entry per CDR3 protein. In the table there are more than 400,000 distinct CDR3 sequences, less than 20% of which are singletons. These records were also assigned to another study, of T cells in Graves' hyperthyroidism and ophthalmopathy.

The sample was peripheral blood mononuclear cells (PBMCs), taken at new diagnosis, from a patient treated with antithyroid drugs. The receptors were gathered from a woman aged 30 to 39 with Graves disease. The CDR3 runs from the conserved cysteine through the conserved F or W. The order of the fields is J gene, V gene, clone size, D gene, CDR3 DNA, CDR3 protein. A D gene is named only where the DNA matches it firmly. Expanded clones are given a class, and other clones once, few, many or no size at all.

TRBJ2-7 TRBV27 many NA TGTGCCAGCAGTTTTAGGCGGGCTTCCTACGAGCAGTACTTC CASSFRRASYEQYF
TRBJ2-7 TRBV28 many NA TGTGCCAGCAGTTTGCTGTCTGGGTTGGGTCCTCACGAGCAGTACTTC CASSLLSGLGPHEQYF
TRBJ2-2 TRBV2 many NA TGTGCCAGCGAGTACGCCGGGGAGCTGTTTTTT CASEYAGELFF
TRBJ1-1 TRBV15 many TRBD1 TGTGCCACCAGCAGAGAATGGACAGGGTTCGAAATGAACACTGAAGCTTTCTTT CATSREWTGFEMNTEAFF
TRBJ2-5 TRBV2 few TRBD2 TGTGCCAGCAGAACCCCGGGACTAGCGGGAGCCGTGGGGACCCAGTACTTC CASRTPGLAGAVGTQYF
TRBJ2-7 TRBV28 many NA TGTGCCAGCAGTTTACCACGACGAAGGAAGGAGGACTACGAGCAGTACTTC CASSLPRRRKEDYEQYF
TRBJ2-4 TRBV28 few TRBD1 TGTGCCAGCAGTCTAACAGGGGCCGCCAAAAACATTCAGTACTTC CASSLTGAAKNIQYF
TRBJ1-1 TRBV27 few NA TGTGCCAGCAGTTTCCTCGGGGGGAACACTGAAGCTTTCTTT CASSFLGGNTEAFF
TRBJ2-7 TRBV14 NA NA TGTGCCAGCAGCCAAGACAGTAACTTCGGGGGGCAGTACTTC CASSQDSNFGGQYF
TRBJ2-3 TRBV6-2/TRBV6-3 many NA TGTGCCAGCAGTCCCGACGGGCTAGTCGGGGATACGCAGTATTTT CASSPDGLVGDTQYF
TRBJ2-5 TRBV7-9 NA TRBD2 TGTGCCAGCAGCTTAGTGACGGGAGGGCCGGAAGAGACCCAGTACTTC CASSLVTGGPEETQYF
TRBJ1-2 TRBV6-1 many TRBD1 TGTGCCAGCAGTACGGACAGGGGTGATGGCTACACCTTC CASSTDRGDGYTF
TRBJ1-1 TRBV3-1 few NA TGTGCCAGCAGCTCCCACGGGGGACCGGTGGGGAACACTGAAGCTTTCTTT CASSSHGGPVGNTEAFF
TRBJ2-3 TRBV24-1 NA NA TGTGCCACCAGTGATTACTCTGGGTGGCGGGACCCAACAACCACAGATACGCAGTATTTT CATSDYSGWRDPTTTDTQYF
TRBJ2-1 TRBV28 many TRBD2 TGTGCCAGCAAAGCGGGAGGGCACCCTGGTCAGCCGTTCTTC CASKAGGHPGQPFF
TRBJ2-1 TRBV28 many TRBD1 TGTGCCAGCAGTTTAGTCGGGACAGGGTACAATGAGCAGTTCTTC CASSLVGTGYNEQFF
TRBJ2-1 TRBV7-2 NA TRBD2 TGTGCCAGCAGCTTCGCCCGGACTAGCGTCAATGAGCAGTTCTTC CASSFARTSVNEQFF
TRBJ1-2 TRBV7-9 many NA TGTGCCAGCAGCCCCCTCGGTGGAGCTAACTATGGCTACACCTTC CASSPLGGANYGYTF
TRBJ1-5 TRBV27 once TRBD1 TGTACCAGCAGTTTGAACGCGGGGGACAGGGGGCAGCCCCAGCATTTT CTSSLNAGDRGQPQHF
TRBJ1-2 TRBV6-1 many NA TGTGCCAGCCGTCAAGGTCGGGGTAGCTATGGCTACACCTTC CASRQGRGSYGYTF
TRBJ2-2 TRBV27 many NA TGTGCCAGCAGTTCAGATATCTTTCCATTGCATGGGGAGCTGTTTTTT CASSSDIFPLHGELFF
TRBJ2-2 TRBV19 NA TRBD1 TGTGCCAGTAGAGCCGGGACAGAAAACACCGGGGAGCTGTTTTTT CASRAGTENTGELFF
TRBJ2-2 TRBV11-2 NA TRBD2 TGTGCCAGCAGCTTAGTCTTGGGGGGGGCCGGGGAGCTGTTTTTT CASSLVLGGAGELFF
TRBJ1-6 TRBV28 few NA TGTGCCAGCAGTTCCGGGTCCGGGACACGGAGAAATTATTCACCCCTCCACTTT CASSSGSGTRRNYSPLHF
TRBJ2-7 TRBV18 many NA TGTGCCAGCTCCCACCCCTTGAGCTCCTACGAGCAGTACTTC CASSHPLSSYEQYF
TRBJ1-1 TRBV6-1 many TRBD1 TGTGCCAGCACAAGACTGGGACAGGGAAACACTGAAGCTTTCTTT CASTRLGQGNTEAFF
TRBJ1-1 TRBV30 many TRBD1 TGTGCCTGGAGTAAGGGACAGGGGGATGCGGCTTTCTTT CAWSKGQGDAAFF
TRBJ1-5 TRBV19 NA NA TGTGCCAGTAGTAACCCAGGGGCGAGGGGTCAGCCCCAGCATTTT CASSNPGARGQPQHF
TRBJ1-2 TRBV6-1 many NA TGTGCCAGCAGTAAAACAGGGATTGGGTTCGGCTACACCTTC CASSKTGIGFGYTF